This T cell receptor beta chain is from a study of shared clonotypes between healthy human individuals. Genomic DNA from each subset was divided evenly over several immunoSEQ plates. Produced via immunoSEQ multiplex PCR; TCRdb's table is partial and in-frame only. The profile covers about 990,000 clones, with around three quarters appearing a single time and 0.5% to 0.65% taken by the ten largest. The CDR3 extends over 15 amino acids. Germline-derived CDR1 and CDR2 are MNHNS and SASEGT. The trim removed 6 bases at V and 5 bases at J, leaving 8 bases unmatched. The sample consisted of memory CD4+ T cells from PBMCs. Subset of the sample: CD45RA-negative fraction. This rearrangement joins TRBV6-1 to TRBJ2-7; 12 bases fit TRBD1. The clonotype was recovered from a young man in good health. Some clones in this sample may be carry-over from other donors' samples. The CDR3 loop reads CASRGQGARPHEQYF. For the CDR3, the DNA is TGTGCCAGCAGGGGACAGGGGGCTCGCCCTCACGAGCAGTACTTC.